The present T cell receptor beta chain was sequenced within a study of Graves' ophthalmopathy and Graves' hyperthyroidism. Turning to the study itself: Before any treatment, peripheral blood was taken at the initial diagnosis.

Study results and limitations: The authors also found most expanded thyroid clonotypes above 0.001 frequency in blood.

Amplification of TCR beta CDR3 regions used RNA transcripts. The library came from an HTBI-primed first-round RT-PCR and a second-round multiplex PCR. MiXCR, applied by TCRdb to the multiplex PCR reads, yields one record per CDR3 protein. The sample holds about 390,000 distinct CDR3 sequences, roughly 14% seen once. This clonotype was counted at least ten times. No antigen is known for it. In germline, CDR1 is SGHVS, CDR2 FQNEAQ. Trimming removed 6 bases from V and 5 bases from J; junction bases left unmatched: 13. The CDR3 runs to 16 residues. This TCR was sampled from a woman younger than 30 with stable Graves' hyperthyroidism. The sample was peripheral blood. The V and J genes are TRBV7-8 and TRBJ2-7; 10 bases are shared with TRBD1. The CDR3 loop reads CASSHSQTGGTDEQYF. CDR3 nucleotides: TGTGCCAGCAGTCACTCCCAGACAGGGGGCACAGACGAGCAGTACTTC.